This TCR beta chain came from a study of cytomegalovirus exposure and HLA in healthy donors. About the research overall: The same platform was used for the 120 validation repertoires and the roughly 730 first-cohort repertoires, a later analysis reported.

TCRdb's copy holds only in-frame clones and misses some; the assay was immunoSEQ multiplex PCR. The sample contains tens of thousands of clones, approximately 94% of which appear only once. Germline V gene lookup returns CDR1 SSHAT and CDR2 FNYEAQ (reference sequence). CDR3 length: 14 residues. As concerns this clone: Sequence at one end of the junction differs from germline and may be a read error.

The J gene is TRBJ2-7, the V gene TRBV7-7, with D uncertain. The source material was PBMCs. The clonotype comes from a woman in her thirties in good health and CMV-seronegative. This CDR3 is CASSPGIGGEEQYF. The CDR3 DNA follows: TGTGCTAGCAGCCCCGGTATCGGCGGCGAGGAGCAGTACTTC.